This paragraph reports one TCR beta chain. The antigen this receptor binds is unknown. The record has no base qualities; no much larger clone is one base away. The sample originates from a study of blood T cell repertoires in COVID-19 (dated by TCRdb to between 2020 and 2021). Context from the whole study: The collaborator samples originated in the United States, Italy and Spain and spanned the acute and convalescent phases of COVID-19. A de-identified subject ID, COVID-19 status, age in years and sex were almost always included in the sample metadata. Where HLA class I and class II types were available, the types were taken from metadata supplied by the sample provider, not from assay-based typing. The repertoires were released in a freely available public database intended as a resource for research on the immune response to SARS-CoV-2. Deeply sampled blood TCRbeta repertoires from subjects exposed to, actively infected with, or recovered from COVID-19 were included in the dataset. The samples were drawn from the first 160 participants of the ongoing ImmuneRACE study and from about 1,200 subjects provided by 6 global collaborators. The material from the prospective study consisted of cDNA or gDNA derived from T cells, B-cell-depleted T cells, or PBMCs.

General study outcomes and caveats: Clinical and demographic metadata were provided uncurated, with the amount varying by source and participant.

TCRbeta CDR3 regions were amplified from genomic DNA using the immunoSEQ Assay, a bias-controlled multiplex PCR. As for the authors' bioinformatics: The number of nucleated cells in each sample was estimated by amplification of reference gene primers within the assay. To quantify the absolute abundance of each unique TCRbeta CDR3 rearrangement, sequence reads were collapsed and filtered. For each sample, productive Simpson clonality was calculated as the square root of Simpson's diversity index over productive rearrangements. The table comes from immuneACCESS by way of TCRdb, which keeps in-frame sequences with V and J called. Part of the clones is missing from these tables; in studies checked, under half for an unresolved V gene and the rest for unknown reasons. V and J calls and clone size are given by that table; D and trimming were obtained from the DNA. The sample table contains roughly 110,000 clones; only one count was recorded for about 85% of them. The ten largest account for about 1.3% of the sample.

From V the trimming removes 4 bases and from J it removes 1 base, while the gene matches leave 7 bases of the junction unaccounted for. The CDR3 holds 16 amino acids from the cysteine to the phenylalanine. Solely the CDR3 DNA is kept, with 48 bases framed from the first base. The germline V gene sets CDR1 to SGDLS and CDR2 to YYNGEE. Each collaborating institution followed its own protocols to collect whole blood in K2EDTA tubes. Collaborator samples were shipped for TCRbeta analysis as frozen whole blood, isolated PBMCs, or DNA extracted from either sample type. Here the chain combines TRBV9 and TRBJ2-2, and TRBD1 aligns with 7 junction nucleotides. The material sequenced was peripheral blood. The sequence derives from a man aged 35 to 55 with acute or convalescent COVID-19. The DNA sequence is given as TGTGCCAGCAGCCCAAGAGGGGACAGGAACACCGGGGAGCTGTTTTTT. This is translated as CASSPRGDRNTGELFF.